The entry below gives a single TCR beta chain sequence along with its context. Its antigen is as yet unknown. PCR involved 60 Vbeta and 13 Jbeta primers. This table comes from immunoSEQ multiplex PCR, and its TCRdb copy is limited to in-frame clones, with some not included. The sample carries roughly 250,000 clones, 84% recorded once. This record comes from a study of cytomegalovirus exposure and HLA in healthy donors. Study outcomes and limitations: The likely origin of a cluster of highly shared sequence variants was a sequencing artifact. Later on, a genetic analysis was performed. It linked a missense variant in DCLRE1C with V- and J-gene trimming of TCR beta.

All donors participated as healthy donors of bone marrow. J was trimmed by 7 bases and V by 4 bases; bases with no gene match: 0. The germline V gene has CDR1 MRHNA and CDR2 SNTAGT. The CDR3 sequence is 12 residues long. The specimen was PBMCs. The source of this sequence is a woman in her thirties or forties in good health and CMV-seropositive. The V call is TRBV6-4, the J call TRBJ2-1, with 8 bases identical to TRBD1. The CDR3 is CASSGQGNEQFF. For the CDR3, the DNA is TGTGCCAGCAGTGGACAGGGGAATGAGCAGTTCTTC.